Listed below are T cell receptor beta chains from one sample, sequenced in a study of vaccination effects on CD4 cells after COVID-19. The table came from immunoSEQ multiplex PCR; TCRdb's copy has only in-frame clones and leaves some out. The table records 20,000 to 25,000 clones, 68% of them present only once. These TCRs are of unknown antigen specificity. This specimen consisted of CD4+ T cells from PBMCs cultured with HCoV-NL63 spike peptides, obtained before COVID-19 vaccination. The receptor set was obtained from a human donor who received a COVID-19 vaccine. Each CDR3 is given with its conserved first and last residue. The D gene is left open where the match is weak. A clone size is listed for some rows: how often the clone was seen (once, few, many), or a class if it is expanded.

J gene	D gene	V gene	clone size	CDR3 DNA	CDR3 protein
TRBJ2-1	-	TRBV5-1	-	TGCGCCAGCAGCTTGGAGGGGGTTAGCTCCTACAATGAGCAGTTCTTC	CASSLEGVSSYNEQFF
TRBJ1-4	-	TRBV4-1	few	TGCGCCAGCAGCCAAGATCACTCGGGTATTGGGAATGAAAAACTGTTTTTT	CASSQDHSGIGNEKLFF
TRBJ2-5	-	TRBV7-9	-	TGTGCCAGCAGCTTAGCCGGGACCACGGAGGAGACCCAGTACTTC	CASSLAGTTEETQYF
TRBJ2-2	TRBD1	TRBV12-5	-	TGTGCTAGTGGTTTAGGACAGGGGAACACCGGGGAGCTGTTTTTT	CASGLGQGNTGELFF
TRBJ2-2	TRBD2	TRBV4-2	-	TGTGCCAGCAGCCAGGGACTAGCGGGAGGGATTTCCGGGGAGCTGTTTTTT	CASSQGLAGGISGELFF
TRBJ1-6	-	TRBV18	once	TGTGCCAGCTCACGAAATCCAGGGCAAAATTCACCCCTCCACTTT	CASSRNPGQNSPLHF
TRBJ2-7	-	TRBV7-2	-	TGTGCCAGCAGCTTATCCTACGTACAGGGTGGGTACGAGCAGTACTTC	CASSLSYVQGGYEQYF
TRBJ2-3	TRBD2	TRBV3-1/TRBV3-2	-	TGTGCCAGCAGCCAAGGGACTAGCGGGGGGACAGATACGCAGTATTTT	CASSQGTSGGTDTQYF
TRBJ2-7	TRBD1	TRBV7-9	-	TGTGCCAGCAGCTCTACAGGGGACGAGCAGTACTTC	CASSSTGDEQYF
TRBJ2-3	-	TRBV11-2	-	TGTGCCAGCAGCTCCTTCACAGATACGCAGTATTTT	CASSSFTDTQYF